Described below is a single TCR beta chain sequence and its context. The antigen remains unidentified. 60 Vbeta and 13 Jbeta primers were used in PCR. Measured with immunoSEQ multiplex PCR; TCRdb has only the in-frame clones, and not every one. The sample holds hundreds of thousands of clones, roughly 89% seen once. These data come from a study of cytomegalovirus exposure and HLA in healthy donors. V shed 2 bases, J shed 2 bases, and the junction held 4 bases outside the gene matches. The CDR3 sequence is 15 residues long. Germline V gene sequence: CDR1 SGHTA, CDR2 FQGNSA. Points from the study as a whole: The CMV antigen specificity of a few CMV-associated chains was confirmed through in vitro analysis. Later on, an analysis found that several of the most significant clusters appeared to be linked to common viral pathogens, which included parvovirus B19.

The V and J genes are TRBV7-2 and TRBJ2-7; the match to TRBD1 covers 9 bases. The specimen sequenced was PBMCs. The receptor was derived from a young woman in good health and CMV-seronegative. CDR3 protein: CASSLRDRATYEQYF. The CDR3 DNA reads TGTGCCAGCAGCTTAAGGGACAGGGCAACCTACGAGCAGTACTTC.